This TCR beta chain was sequenced for a study of CD8 T cells in Susac syndrome. The CDR3 is 12 residues long. Germline loops: CDR1 MGHDK, CDR2 SYGVNS. Between the trimmed V and J ends, which lost 2 bases and 5 bases, there was a span of 6 bases. It was with random hexamers that roughly 0.5 to 1 ug RNA was reverse transcribed. Amplification of the TCR beta CDR3 was carried out by immunoSEQ multiplex PCR, which spanned a total of 54 Vbeta and 13 Jbeta segments. TCRdb used MiXCR to reprocess the immunoSEQ multiplex PCR reads, holding one entry per CDR3 protein. The table includes roughly 25,000 distinct CDR3 sequences, approximately 92% detected once.

Sequencing was performed on CD8+ T cells from PBMCs. The receptor was isolated from a human donor with Susac syndrome. The chain joins TRBV25-1 to TRBJ1-2, with unresolved D. The CDR3 DNA sequence: TGTGCCAGCAGTGAAGGGGAATATGGCTACACCTTC. Amino acids: CASSEGEYGYTF.